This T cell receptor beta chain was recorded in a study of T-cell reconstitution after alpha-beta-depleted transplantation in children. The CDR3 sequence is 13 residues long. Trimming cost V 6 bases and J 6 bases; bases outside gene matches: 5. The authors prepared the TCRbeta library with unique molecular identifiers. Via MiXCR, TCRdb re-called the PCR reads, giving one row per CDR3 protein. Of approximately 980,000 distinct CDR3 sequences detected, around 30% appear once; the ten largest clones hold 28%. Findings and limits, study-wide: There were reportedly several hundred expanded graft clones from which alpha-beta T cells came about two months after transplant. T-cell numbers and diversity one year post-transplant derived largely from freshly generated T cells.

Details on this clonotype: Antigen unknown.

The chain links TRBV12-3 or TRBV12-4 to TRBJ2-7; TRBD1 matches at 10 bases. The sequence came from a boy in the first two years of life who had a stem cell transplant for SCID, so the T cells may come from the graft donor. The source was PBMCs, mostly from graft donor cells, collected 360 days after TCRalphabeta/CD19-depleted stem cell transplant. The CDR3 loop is CASSRRDRGEQYF. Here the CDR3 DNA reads TGTGCCAGCAGCCGCCGGGACAGGGGCGAGCAGTACTTC.